This TCR beta chain was recovered during a study of T cell clonality in common variable immunodeficiency. Study observations and caveats: CVID subjects had higher TCRbeta clonality than healthy controls, most marked in about a third. Reportedly, TCR beta sequences from common variable immunodeficiency showed fewer deletions and N-nucleotide insertions. CVID patient heterogeneity limited repertoire-clinical complication correlations.

Both groups were predominantly of Caucasian heritage. The CDR3 is 13 residues long. Germline V gives CDR1 SGHAT, CDR2 FQNNGV. V lost 4 bases and J 5 bases, leaving 12 bases between the germline ends. This clone was recorded many times. Its cognate antigen is unknown. The CDR3 extends 3 residues past the end of the read, so its final part is completed from the germline J gene. The assay was immunoSEQ multiplex PCR, and TCRdb's table has in-frame clones only and misses some. The sample shows some 38,000 clones, none of them appearing just once. Sequencing was carried out using peripheral blood mononuclear cells. The rearrangement joins TRBV11-2 to TRBJ2-7, with D perhaps matching TRBD2 (5 bases). This clonotype originated in a person aged 18 to 75 in good health. The CDR3 here is CASSSMAGDEQYF. The CDR3 bases that were read are TGTGCCAGCAGCTCGATGGCCGGGGACGAG.